Listed below are T cell receptor beta chains from one sample, sequenced in a study of control samples from healthy donors and cancer patients. The method was immunoSEQ multiplex PCR; TCRdb's version includes in-frame clones alone and lacks a portion of them. The sample lists more than 95,000 clones, 80% to 90% occurring once. The sequenced sample was blood. The receptors stem from a woman aged 45-59 years in good health. Each CDR3 is given with its conserved first and last residue. The D gene is left open where the match is weak. Expanded clones get a size class; other rows say once, few or many, or leave the size out.

V gene	D gene	J gene	clone size	CDR3 protein	CDR3 DNA
TRBV14	TRBD1	TRBJ2-2	.	CASSQVQGGAGELFF	TGTGCCAGCAGCCAAGTACAGGGGGGAGCCGGGGAGCTGTTTTTT
TRBV19	.	TRBJ2-5	.	CASSISLKETQYF	TGTGCCAGTAGTATTTCGTTAAAAGAGACCCAGTACTTC
TRBV24-1	.	TRBJ2-1	.	CATSDRPPYNEQFF	TGTGCCACCAGTGATCGACCTCCCTACAATGAGCAGTTCTTC
TRBV24-1	TRBD2	TRBJ2-5	.	CATSTSGGAEETQYF	TGTGCCACATCCACTAGCGGGGGGGCCGAAGAGACCCAGTACTTC
TRBV5-5	TRBD1	TRBJ1-3	.	CASSLAFRDRVTGNTIYF	TGTGCCAGCAGCTTGGCCTTTCGGGACAGGGTTACTGGAAACACCATATATTTT
TRBV2	TRBD1	TRBJ1-4	.	CASRWTGIEKLFF	TGTGCCAGCAGATGGACAGGCATAGAAAAACTGTTTTTT
TRBV15	TRBD1	TRBJ1-2	few	CATSRDLSGTGDTDYGYTF	TGTGCCACCAGCAGAGATCTGTCCGGGACAGGGGATACGGACTATGGCTACACCTTC
TRBV4-2	TRBD2	TRBJ2-4	.	CASSQDGAGGMTKNIQYF	TGTGCCAGCAGCCAAGACGGGGCGGGGGGGATGACCAAAAACATTCAGTACTTC
TRBV5-6	.	TRBJ2-7	.	CASSLGAGTNEQYF	TGTGCCAGCAGCTTGGGGGCAGGGACCAACGAGCAGTACTTC
TRBV9	.	TRBJ2-3	.	CASSRAAYTDTQYF	TGTGCCAGCAGCAGAGCAGCGTACACAGATACGCAGTATTTT
TRBV3-1/TRBV3-2	.	TRBJ2-1	.	CASSQDGCGLKSYNEQFF	TGTGCCAGCAGCCAAGATGGTTGCGGGCTTAAGTCCTACAATGAGCAGTTCTTC
TRBV11-1	TRBD1	TRBJ1-5	.	CASSSTGGGNQPQHF	TGTGCCAGCAGTTCAACAGGGGGTGGCAATCAGCCCCAGCATTTT
TRBV3-1/TRBV3-2	.	TRBJ1-1	.	CASSSSGAGNTEAFF	TGTGCCAGCAGCTCCTCAGGGGCTGGGAACACTGAAGCTTTCTTT
TRBV29-1	.	TRBJ2-2	.	CSADGQDSSGELFF	TGCAGCGCCGATGGGCAGGACAGTTCCGGGGAGCTGTTTTTT
TRBV7-8	.	TRBJ2-7	.	CASSLTGTVMAYEQYF	TGTGCCAGCAGCTTGACAGGGACTGTAATGGCCTACGAGCAGTACTTC
TRBV24-1	TRBD2	TRBJ2-5	.	CATSDLTSGSQETQYF	TGTGCCACCAGTGATTTGACTAGCGGGTCGCAAGAGACCCAGTACTTC
TRBV6-5	.	TRBJ2-3	.	CASGLGADTQYF	TGTGCCAGCGGACTGGGCGCAGATACGCAGTATTTT